Listed here are 26 T cell receptor beta chains from one sample, sequenced in a study of blood T cell repertoires in COVID-19. Only in-frame clones appear in the TCRdb table, and some are missing; sequencing was by immunoSEQ multiplex PCR. The data contain around 190,000 clones, more than 75% of them seen just once; the ten biggest clones take up 4% to 5%. Sequencing was carried out using peripheral blood. The receptors shown here come from a human donor in a cohort sampled during active COVID-19.

The V and J genes are TRBV27 and TRBJ1-2; D is perhaps TRBD1 (6 bases). Germline V gene data show CDR1 as MNHEY and CDR2 as SMNVEV (reference sequence). The CDR3 loop spans 14 amino acids. Trimming took 3 bases from V and 5 from J, leaving 13 bases between them. CDR3 amino acids: CASSLAGDRYGYTF. CDR3 bases: TGTGCCAGCAGTTTGGCAGGGGATCGGTATGGCTACACCTTC.

This chain uses TRBV27 with TRBJ2-3; D may be TRBD2 (6 bases). The germline V gene has CDR1 MNHEY and CDR2 SMNVEV (reference sequence). Trimming removed 6 bases from V and 7 bases from J, with 14 bases in between. The CDR3 totals 13 residues. The CDR3 DNA is TGTGCCAGCAGGTCCCTCGGGGGTCATACGCAGTATTTT. This gives the protein CASRSLGGHTQYF.

The rearrangement joins TRBV4-3 to TRBJ2-7; the D gene is possibly TRBD2 (6 bases). Germline-derived CDR1 and CDR2 are LGHNA and YSLEER. The V gene lost 1 base and the J gene lost 4 bases, with 17 bases spanning the gap. This CDR3 spans 16 amino acids. CDR3 in amino acids: CASSQGRGPGVYEQYF. CDR3 nucleotide sequence: TGCGCCAGCAGCCAAGGGAGGGGCCCCGGGGTTTACGAGCAGTACTTC.

The V call is TRBV4-3, the J call TRBJ1-4, with 10 nucleotides matching TRBD1. From germline, CDR1 is LGHNA and CDR2 YSLEER. CDR3 length equals 16 residues. J gave up 7 bases and V 0 bases, and 5 bases lay outside the gene matches. CDR3 DNA sequence: TGCGCCAGCAGCCAAGATCTTAGGACAGGGGGTGAAAAACTGTTTTTT. Its protein is CASSQDLRTGGEKLFF.

This sequence joins TRBV6-5 and TRBJ1-1, with TRBD1 matching over 7 bases. This CDR3 comprises 15 residues. CDR1 and CDR2 (germline): MNHEY, SVGAGI. Unmatched junction bases numbered 9, after V lost 3 bases and J lost 5 bases. As DNA, the CDR3 is TGTGCCAGCAGTTATAGTCTGACAGGGTATACTGAAGCTTTCTTT. Translation gives CASSYSLTGYTEAFF.

The V call is TRBV6-5, the J call TRBJ1-1; 7 nucleotides agree with TRBD1. Germline V lookup: CDR1 MNHEY, CDR2 SVGAGI. The CDR3 sequence is 15 residues long. V lost 0 bases to trimming and J lost 1 base; unmatched junction nucleotides: 2. The CDR3 sequence is CASSYSRTGNTEAFF. In nucleotides, the CDR3 is TGTGCCAGCAGTTACTCCCGGACAGGGAACACTGAAGCTTTCTTT.

The rearrangement joins TRBV6-6 to TRBJ1-1, with 8 bases aligning to TRBD1. Germline values: CDR1 MNHNY, CDR2 SVGAGI (reference sequence). CDR3 length: 14 amino acids. Trimming took 4 bases from V and 1 from J; bases not matched to a gene: 2. In nucleotides, the CDR3 is TGTGCCAGCAGTTTCGACAGGGGGAACACTGAAGCTTTCTTT. It codes for CASSFDRGNTEAFF.

V and J are TRBV7-9 and TRBJ1-3, with a tentative D call TRBD1 (5 bases). The germline gives CDR1 SEHNR, CDR2 FQNEAQ (reference sequence). The CDR3 contains 15 residues. Trimming stripped 4 bases from V and 0 bases from J, with 10 bases between. The CDR3 sequence: CASSSGTDSGNTIYF. In nucleotides, the CDR3 is TGTGCCAGCAGCTCCGGGACTGACTCTGGAAACACCATATATTTT.

CDR3 sequence reads: CSVDRGGGRPDTQYF. As DNA, the CDR3 is TGCAGCGTTGATAGGGGCGGCGGGAGACCAGATACGCAGTATTTT. The chain carries TRBV29-1 and TRBJ2-3, with 7 bases lining up with TRBD2. Germline loops: CDR1 SQVTM, CDR2 ANQGSEA. The CDR3 totals 15 residues. The junction had 10 bases not matched to a gene; V was cut back by 3 bases and J by 4 bases.

This sequence joins TRBV10-1 and TRBJ2-3, with 9 bases that match TRBD2. Germline trimming cut 4 bases from V and 5 bases from J; bases unmatched to any gene: 4. Germline-derived CDR1 and CDR2 are WNHNN and SYGVQD (reference sequence). This CDR3 is built from 14 residues. CDR3 residues: CASSVAGVQDTQYF. The CDR3 nucleotides read TGCGCCAGCAGTGTAGCGGGGGTTCAAGATACGCAGTATTTT.

The genes are TRBV28 and TRBJ2-6; possible D gene TRBD2, 5 bases. The V gene's germline CDR1 is MDHEN and CDR2 SYDVKM. The CDR3 runs to 19 residues. Trimming pared 5 bases from V and 0 bases from J, leaving 20 bases between. This CDR3 is CASSPVRRNLGSGANVLTF. The DNA for the CDR3 is TGTGCCAGCAGTCCGGTTAGGAGGAACCTAGGCTCTGGGGCCAACGTCCTGACTTTC.

The chain uses TRBV7-2 and TRBJ1-1; D is undetermined. The CDR3 has 16 residues. V was cut by 0 bases and J by 0 bases, with 11 bases left in between. Germline V lookup: CDR1 SGHTA, CDR2 FQGNSA. CDR3 protein: CASSLADLAVNTEAFF. In DNA form, the CDR3 reads TGTGCCAGCAGCTTAGCGGATCTGGCGGTGAACACTGAAGCTTTCTTT.

The CDR3 nucleotides read TGTGCCAGCCGGGCCAAGGGAGACTATGGCTACACCTTC. Encoded protein: CASRAKGDYGYTF. J is TRBJ1-2 and V is TRBV19; no reliable D call. This CDR3 comprises 13 residues. The V end was cut by 9 bases, the J end by 3 bases, with 14 bases between. Germline CDR1 and CDR2: LNHDA and SQIVND (reference sequence). Filled out from reference TRBV19 and TRBJ1-2, the complete variable domain reads DGGITQSPKYLFRKEGQNVTLSCEQNLNHDAMYWYRQDPGQGLRLIYYSQIVNDFQKGDIAEGYSVSREKKESFPLTVTSAQKNPTAFYLCASRAKGDYGYTFGSGTRLTVV.

The chain joins TRBV19 to TRBJ2-1; TRBD1 is a possible D gene (6 bases). CDR3 length: 15 residues. Germline CDR1 is LNHDA and CDR2 is SQIVND (reference sequence). Deletions cut 6 bases from V and 3 bases from J, with 15 bases between. The CDR3 region has the DNA TGTGCCAGTAGCCGGAGGCAGGGGAGCTACAATGAGCAGTTCTTC. It translates to CASSRRQGSYNEQFF.

The chain is built from TRBV6-5 and TRBJ2-7, with D possibly being TRBD2 (7 bases). V was pared by 0 bases and J by 2 bases, with 11 bases between. CDR1 is MNHEY and CDR2 is SVGAGI in the germline V gene. The CDR3 totals 15 residues. The CDR3, as DNA: TGTGCCAGCAGTTACTCCGAGGGGGGGGCCTACGAGCAGTACTTC. As protein: CASSYSEGGAYEQYF.

V is TRBV4-3 and J is TRBJ2-2; 7 nucleotides line up with TRBD1. This CDR3 comprises 15 residues. V was clipped by 4 bases and J by 3 bases; unmatched bases: 5. The germline V gene encodes CDR1 LGHNA and CDR2 YSLEER. CDR3 sequence (DNA): TGCGCCAGCAGCCGGACAGGTGGGGACACCGGGGAGCTGTTTTTT. Translation gives CASSRTGGDTGELFF.

The sample holds one count of this clone. The V call is TRBV7-2, the J call TRBJ2-3; 9 bases align to TRBD2. This CDR3 is built from 15 residues. V dropped 4 bases and J dropped 1; count of bases not matched to a gene: 3. Germline loops: CDR1 SGHTA, CDR2 FQGNSA. The CDR3 DNA follows: TGTGCCAGCAGCTCTAGACTAGCGGGCACAGATACGCAGTATTTT. This gives the protein CASSSRLAGTDTQYF.

J is TRBJ1-5 and V is TRBV15; D is undetermined. This CDR3 contains 16 residues. The germline V and J ends were trimmed by 0 bases and 7 bases, with 16 bases remaining between them. The germline V gene has CDR1 LNHNV and CDR2 YYDKDF (reference sequence). CDR3 in DNA: TGTGCCACCAGCAGAGATCGGGGAAGACTTGACCAGCCCCAGCATTTT. Its translation: CATSRDRGRLDQPQHF.

This chain links TRBV9 with TRBJ1-5; D unresolved. The CDR3 is made up of 12 amino acids. CDR1 SGDLS and CDR2 YYNGEE come from the germline V gene. Trimming took 4 bases from V and 5 from J, leaving 7 bases between them. CDR3 coding DNA: TGTGCCAGCAGCTCAATCCATCAGCCCCAGCATTTT. Its protein is CASSSIHQPQHF.

CDR3 sequence reads: CASSAGLRYNEQFF. The CDR3 DNA reads as TGTGCCAGCAGCGCAGGACTGCGCTACAATGAGCAGTTCTTC. V usage is TRBV9 and J usage is TRBJ2-1; possibly TRBD2 for D (5 bases). The CDR3 sequence is 14 residues long. Germline CDR1 is SGDLS and CDR2 is YYNGEE. V dropped 3 bases and J dropped 3 bases, with 10 bases sitting between them.

The chain recombines TRBV5-1 with TRBJ1-2; TRBD1 agrees at 9 bases. Germline trimming cut 4 bases from V and 0 bases from J; bases unmatched to any gene: 4. Germline CDR1 reads SGHRS; CDR2 reads YFSETQ. This CDR3 has 15 amino acids. The CDR3 sequence: CASSTGTGTNYGYTF. For the CDR3, the DNA is TGCGCCAGCAGCACCGGGACAGGGACTAACTATGGCTACACCTTC.

This chain uses TRBV5-8 with TRBJ1-5, with 7 nucleotides matching TRBD1. This CDR3 has 13 amino acids. Trimming took 6 bases from V and 10 from J; bases not matched to a gene: 10. Germline CDR1 and CDR2: SGHTS and YDEGEE. As DNA, the CDR3 is TGTGCCAGCACCCGACAGGGATCATATCCCCAGCATTTT. Its translation is CASTRQGSYPQHF.

This clone was found a few times. This CDR3 reads CASSDTGGRPYEQYF. DNA for the CDR3: TGTGCCAGCAGTGACACAGGGGGCCGCCCCTACGAGCAGTACTTC. This rearrangement joins TRBV6-6 to TRBJ2-7; 9 nucleotides line up with TRBD1. CDR3 length: 15 residues. After removal of 5 bases from V and 2 bases from J, the junction contained 7 bases not matched to a gene. Germline assignment: CDR1 MNHNY and CDR2 SVGAGI (reference sequence).

V is TRBV4-3 and J is TRBJ2-2, with a tentative D call TRBD1 (6 bases). CDR3 length equals 18 residues. CDR1 is LGHNA and CDR2 is YSLEER in the germline V gene. With 1 base removed from V and 6 bases from J, the gap between germline ends came to 21 bases. The CDR3 region has the DNA TGCGCCAGCAGCCAAGCCAGTTCCGGACAGCGTTACCCCGGGGAGCTGTTTTTT. Encoded protein: CASSQASSGQRYPGELFF.

The genes are TRBV7-7 and TRBJ2-3, with TRBD1 identical over 9 bases. V trimming: 5 bases; J trimming: 2 bases; junction bases outside the gene matches: 5. This CDR3 spans 15 amino acids. Germline CDR1 SSHAT, CDR2 FNYEAQ (reference sequence). DNA for the CDR3: TGTGCCAGCAGCCCCGGGACAGGGAACACAGATACGCAGTATTTT. Protein sequence: CASSPGTGNTDTQYF.

V and J are TRBV7-8 and TRBJ1-1; 7 bases match TRBD1. Germline-derived CDR1 and CDR2 are SGHVS and FQNEAQ. The length of the CDR3 is 16 residues. J was trimmed by 1 base and V by 5 bases; bases with no gene match: 10. CDR3 sequence (DNA): TGTGCCAGCAGCCACACTCCGGGACAGACGAACACTGAAGCTTTCTTT. Its protein product is CASSHTPGQTNTEAFF.